This T cell receptor beta chain was sequenced for a study of OX40 agonist ivuxolimab in advanced cancers. Study background: Ivuxolimab, which is an agonistic anti-OX40 (CD134) antibody, was administered to the patients. Study-wide points: Relatively little clonal expansion, among the lowest observed, appeared in partial responders at 0.1-3.0 mg/kg. CD4+ T cells averaged fewer expanded clones than CD8+ T cells.

A note on this clone: Its target is unknown.

Profiled with immunoSEQ multiplex PCR; TCRdb holds only in-frame clones, not every one. The sample includes 75,000 to 80,000 clones, around 82% of them seen just once. The sequence derives from an adult with an advanced solid tumor such as melanoma, head and neck, liver or kidney cancer. The sample was CD4+ or CD8+ T cells sorted from blood, taken in a trial of the OX40 agonist ivuxolimab.

CDR3 region: CASSLMLGGSQYF. The DNA of the CDR3 is TGTGCCAGCAGCCTTATGTTGGGGGGGTCCCAGTACTTC. The V call is TRBV14, the J call TRBJ2-5, with TRBD2 matching over 7 bases. Losses at the gene ends were 4 bases for V and 9 bases for J; bases not matched to a gene: 8. CDR1 is SGHDN, CDR2 FVKESK, per germline. CDR3 length: 13 amino acids.